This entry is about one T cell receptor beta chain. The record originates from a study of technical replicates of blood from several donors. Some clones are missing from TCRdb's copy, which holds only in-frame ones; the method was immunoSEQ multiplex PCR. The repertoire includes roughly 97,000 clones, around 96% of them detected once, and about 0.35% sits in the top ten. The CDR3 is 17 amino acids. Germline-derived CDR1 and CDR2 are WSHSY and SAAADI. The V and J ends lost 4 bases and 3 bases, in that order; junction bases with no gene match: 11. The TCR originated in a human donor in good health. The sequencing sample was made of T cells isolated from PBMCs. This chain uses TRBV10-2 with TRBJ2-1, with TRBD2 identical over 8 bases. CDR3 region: CASSGLAGPILYNEQFF. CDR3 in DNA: TGCGCCAGCAGTGGCCTAGCGGGTCCCATCCTCTACAATGAGCAGTTCTTC.